This record concerns one T cell receptor (beta chain) sequence. The data belong to a study of technical replicates of blood from several donors. Only in-frame clones appear in the TCRdb table, and some are missing; sequencing was by immunoSEQ multiplex PCR. The sample records over 55,000 clones, approximately 97% being singletons. This CDR3 is 14 amino acids long. Germline CDR1 and CDR2: SGHNT and YYREEE (reference sequence). Germline trimming cut 4 bases from V and 7 bases from J; bases unmatched to any gene: 8. This TCR was sampled from a human donor in good health. The sequencing input was T cells isolated from PBMCs. This chain joins TRBV5-4 and TRBJ1-2; 9 nucleotides match TRBD1. The CDR3 DNA is TGTGCCAGCAGCCAACAGGGGGCGCTTTTTGGCTACACCTTC. Translated, it gives CASSQQGALFGYTF.